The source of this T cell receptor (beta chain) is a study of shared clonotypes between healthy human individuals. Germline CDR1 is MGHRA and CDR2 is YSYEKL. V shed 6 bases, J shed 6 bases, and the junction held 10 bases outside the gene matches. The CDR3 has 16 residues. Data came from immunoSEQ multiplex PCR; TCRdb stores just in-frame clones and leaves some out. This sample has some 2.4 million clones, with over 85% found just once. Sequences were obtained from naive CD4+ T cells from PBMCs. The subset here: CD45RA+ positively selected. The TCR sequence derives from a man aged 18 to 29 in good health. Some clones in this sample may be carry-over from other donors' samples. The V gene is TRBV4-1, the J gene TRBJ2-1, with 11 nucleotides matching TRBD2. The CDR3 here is CASSRLLAGGLNEQFF. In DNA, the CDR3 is TGCGCCAGCAGTCGACTCCTAGCGGGAGGACTCAATGAGCAGTTCTTC.